This TCR beta chain was identified during a study of blood T cell repertoires in COVID-19. Study overall: Sources were T cells, B-cell-depleted T cells, or PBMCs; the material itself was cDNA or gDNA.

TCRdb keeps only in-frame clones here, not all; method: immunoSEQ multiplex PCR. The sample includes approximately 200,000 clones, 88% seen only once; the top ten take roughly 3.7%. Clinical history reported by participants formed the basis on which cohorts were assigned. Sequenced input: PBMCs or T cells enriched from blood (not recorded which). This TCR derives from a woman aged 25-40 years who had been exposed to COVID-19.

CDR3 amino acids: CASSMTSGSHEQFF. The CDR3 nucleotides read TGTGCCAGTAGTATGACTAGCGGGAGCCATGAGCAGTTCTTC. The chain joins TRBV19 to TRBJ2-1; TRBD2 aligns across 12 bases. V shed 3 bases, J shed 8 bases, and the junction held 2 bases outside the gene matches. Germline loops: CDR1 LNHDA, CDR2 SQIVND (reference sequence). The CDR3 is 14 residues long.